The text below deals with one T cell receptor (beta chain). 60 Vbeta and 13 Jbeta primers were used in PCR. The method was immunoSEQ multiplex PCR; TCRdb's version includes in-frame clones alone and lacks a portion of them. The sample yields approximately 90,000 clones, around 85% seen once. This sample is part of a study of cytomegalovirus exposure and HLA in healthy donors. About the study: Early released data had tens of millions of unique TCRs, all coming from HLA-typed donors.

Trimming pared 0 bases from V and 0 bases from J, leaving 10 bases between. CDR1 is MGHRA and CDR2 is YSYEKL in the germline V gene. This CDR3 has 16 amino acids. V and J are TRBV4-1 and TRBJ2-3; a possible D gene is TRBD1 (5 bases). The sequenced material came from PBMCs. The receptor comes from a man aged 35 to 55 in good health and CMV-seropositive. The DNA for the CDR3 is TGCGCCAGCAGCCAAGATAAGGGGATTAGCACAGATACGCAGTATTTT. Amino acid sequence: CASSQDKGISTDTQYF.